The 6 T cell receptor beta chains in this list originate from one sample, sequenced in a study of blood T cell repertoires in COVID-19. Using immunoSEQ multiplex PCR, the repertoire was profiled, and TCRdb retains in-frame clones only, with some absent. This sample carries about 38,000 clones, around four fifths of them seen once, and the ten largest clones take about 1.5%. Source material: peripheral blood. All receptors come from a man aged 60 to 69 with COVID-19, enrolled during active disease.

The chain recombines TRBV7-9 with TRBJ1-4; 8 bases are shared with TRBD1. The V gene end was trimmed by 5 bases and the J gene end by 7 bases; junction bases not matched to a gene: 15. The CDR3 covers 17 residues. Germline assignment: CDR1 SEHNR and CDR2 FQNEAQ (reference sequence). The chain's CDR3 is CASSAYGGGQAGEKLFF. In nucleotides, the CDR3 is TGTGCCAGCAGCGCCTACGGCGGGGGACAGGCGGGTGAAAAACTGTTTTTT.

This sequence joins TRBV10-3 and TRBJ2-7; 10 nucleotides agree with TRBD1. V gave up 4 bases and J gave up 5 bases; unmatched junction bases: 8. Germline CDR1 is ENHRY and CDR2 is SYGVKD. This CDR3 has 15 amino acids. The DNA for the CDR3 is TGTGCCATCAGTGCGGGACAGGGGAGTTTTCACGAGCAGTACTTC. Residues: CAISAGQGSFHEQYF.

As regards this clone: Other DNA sequences in this sample translate to the same CDR3. The genes are TRBV9 and TRBJ1-5; tentative D call: TRBD1 (6 bases). Trimming pared 0 bases from V and 6 bases from J, leaving 13 bases between. This CDR3 has 15 amino acids. CDR1 is SGDLS, CDR2 YYNGEE, per germline. CDR3 bases: TGTGCCAGCAGCGTAGGGCCAGGGGTTAGTCAGCCCCAGCATTTT. This sequence encodes CASSVGPGVSQPQHF.

The rearrangement joins TRBV2 to TRBJ2-7; no firm D call. Germline V CDR1 and CDR2: SNHLY, FYNNEI. V was pared by 5 bases and J by 0 bases, with 8 bases between. This CDR3 has 13 amino acids. The CDR3, as DNA: TGTGCCAGCAGTTGGCGGAGCTCCTACGAGCAGTACTTC. It encodes CASSWRSSYEQYF.

The J gene is TRBJ2-1, the V gene TRBV5-1; 7 bases map to TRBD2. Looked up from germline, CDR1 is SGHRS and CDR2 is YFSETQ. V shed 4 bases and J 1 base; nucleotides not matched to a gene: 8. The CDR3 is made up of 16 amino acids. CDR3: CASSREGIRSYNEQFF. As DNA, the CDR3 is TGCGCCAGCAGCAGGGAGGGGATTCGGTCCTACAATGAGCAGTTCTTC.

V and J are TRBV5-1 and TRBJ2-1, with TRBD2 identical over 13 bases. Germline trimming cut 0 bases from V and 6 bases from J; bases unmatched to any gene: 3. This CDR3 has 16 residues. Looked up from germline, CDR1 is SGHRS and CDR2 is YFSETQ. This CDR3 reads CASSLARTSGGNEQFF. As DNA, the CDR3 is TGCGCCAGCAGCTTGGCTAGGACTAGCGGGGGCAATGAGCAGTTCTTC.